This entry describes one T cell receptor (beta chain). These data originate in a study of blood T cell repertoires in COVID-19. Overall study context: Collection of acute and convalescent COVID-19 samples took place in the United States, Italy and Spain. T cells, B-cell-depleted T cells, or PBMCs provided the cDNA or gDNA that served as material.

Per the original methods: From reference gene primer amplification, estimates of nucleated cell counts were derived. TCRdb's table, derived via immunoSEQ multiplex PCR, lists solely in-frame clones and lacks some. Clone size and the V and J calls come from that table; the DNA yielded D and trimming. This table has 200,000 to 250,000 clones, roughly 86% appearing once. Germline V gene data show CDR1 as MNHEY and CDR2 as SVGEGT. The CDR3 has 11 residues. V was clipped by 4 bases and J by 11 bases, with 11 bases between them. Sequenced sample: peripheral blood. The chain combines TRBV6-2 or TRBV6-3 with TRBJ1-1; D might be TRBD1 (5 bases). This clonotype was sampled from a woman of 80 years or more with COVID-19, enrolled during active disease. The CDR3 spells CASSSSRVAFF. For the CDR3, the DNA is TGTGCCAGCAGTTCCAGCAGGGTCGCTTTCTTT.